Described below is a single TCR beta chain sequence and its context. No antigen is known for it. No clone much larger than this one lies a single base away; base qualities are absent. The time point label corresponds to: pre-treatment sample, taken before nivolumab and TIL therapy. Adults with stage 4 NSCLC were enrolled from late 2017 to early 2020 in a dual-center phase I trial. Samples came from a single-arm, open-label phase I trial of tumor-infiltrating lymphocyte therapy with nivolumab in advanced non-small cell lung cancer. Blood mononuclear cells from EDTA tubes were isolated by Ficoll gradient, snap-frozen as pellets, and DNA was extracted with a Qiagen mini-prep kit. The record originates from a study of TIL therapy for anti-PD-1-resistant metastatic lung cancer (dated by TCRdb to the early 2020s). Regarding the complete study: Before any PD-1/PD-L1 blockade was given, tumors were harvested, nivolumab was then administered, and patients who progressed went on to receive lymphodepletion, an infusion of expanded TIL, and IL-2. T cell receptor beta sequencing of tumor and peripheral blood was used to follow clonotypes across the tumor, the expanded TIL product and serial blood samples. Enrolled patients had a median age of around 58 years (range about 38-75) and a median tumor PD-L1 proportion score of over 5.5%. The cohort was predominantly lung adenocarcinoma, with a handful of EGFR-mutant and two ALK-rearranged tumors, and half of patients were current or former smokers. A median non-synonymous tumor mutation burden of around 1.5 mutations per megabase was determined across the cohort by whole-exome sequencing. What the work shows at the level of the full study, not this receptor alone: The cohort was highly selected, with more treatment-naive, never-smoker and oncogene-addicted patients than typical, limiting generalizability. The baseline peripheral repertoire was partially replaced by infused TIL clonotypes, which then decayed over months, and no apparent association between persistence and response was found. The study protocol defined all tumor marker inferences as exploratory.

CDR1 LGHNA and CDR2 YSLEER were looked up in the germline V gene. The CDR3 measures 16 amino acids from cysteine to phenylalanine. The kept DNA is CDR3 alone, 48 bases in frame from the first base. V is reduced by 0 bases and J by 0 bases, leaving a spacing of 11 bases between them. TCR beta CDR3 regions were amplified from genomic DNA with the immunoSEQ v3 hsTCRB kit using bias-controlled multiplex PCR. TCR libraries were sequenced on an Illumina NextSeq 500 to approximately 2 million read pairs for survey level or 5-6 million for deep level. On the study's bioinformatics: Clonality was reported by immunoSEQ Analyzer software, which also assigned V, D and J genes and filtered out non-productive sequences. To compare repertoires between infused TIL and blood, productive Simpson clonality was used along with the Morisita overlap index of productive TRB rearrangements. For each clone in blood, the absolute clonotype count was estimated by multiplying the lymphocyte count by the CD3+ fraction and by the clone's productive frequency. TCRdb took over this immuneACCESS table, retaining in-frame rearrangements with V and J assigned. Such tables are incomplete; in checked studies, under half of the missing clones stem from an unresolved V gene, and the remainder is unexplained. D and trimming come from the DNA, and the V and J calls and clone size come from that table. In all, the sample holds fewer than 60,000 clones, and about 86% of those were seen once. The leading ten clones occupy 5% of the sample.

In this chain, TRBV4-3 is recombined with TRBJ2-5, with a weak D call of TRBD1 (6 bases match). The TCR was taken from a person between 25 and 80 years old with non-small cell lung cancer. Sequencing was performed on blood, taken at baseline. The DNA is as follows: TGCGCCAGCAGCCAAGAGGCGCAGGGGCACCAAGAGACCCAGTACTTC. Its protein is CASSQEAQGHQETQYF.